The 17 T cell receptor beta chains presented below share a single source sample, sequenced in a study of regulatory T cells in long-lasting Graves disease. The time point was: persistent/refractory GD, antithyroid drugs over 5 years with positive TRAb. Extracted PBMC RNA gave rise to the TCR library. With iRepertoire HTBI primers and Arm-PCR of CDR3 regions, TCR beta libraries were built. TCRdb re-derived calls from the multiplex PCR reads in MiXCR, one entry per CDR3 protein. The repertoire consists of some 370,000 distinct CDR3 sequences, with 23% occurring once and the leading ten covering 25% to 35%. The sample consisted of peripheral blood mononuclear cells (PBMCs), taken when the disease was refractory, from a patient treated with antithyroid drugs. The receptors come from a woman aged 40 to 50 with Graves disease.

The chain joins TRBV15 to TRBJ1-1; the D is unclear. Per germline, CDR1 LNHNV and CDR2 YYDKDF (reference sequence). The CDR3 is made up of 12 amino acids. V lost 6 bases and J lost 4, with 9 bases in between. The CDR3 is CATRGFSTEAFF. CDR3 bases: TGTGCCACCAGAGGCTTTAGCACTGAAGCTTTCTTT.

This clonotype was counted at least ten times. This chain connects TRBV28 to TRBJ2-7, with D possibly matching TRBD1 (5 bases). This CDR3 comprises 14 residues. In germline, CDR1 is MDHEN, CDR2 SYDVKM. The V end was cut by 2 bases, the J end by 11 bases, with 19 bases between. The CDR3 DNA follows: TGTGCCAGCAGTTTACCATTAAAAGACAGAGTTGAGTACTTC. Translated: CASSLPLKDRVEYF.

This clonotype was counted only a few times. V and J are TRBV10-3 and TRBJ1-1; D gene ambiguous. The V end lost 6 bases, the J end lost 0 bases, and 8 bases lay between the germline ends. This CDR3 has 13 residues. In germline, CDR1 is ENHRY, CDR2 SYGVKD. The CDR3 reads CAIRGRMNTEAFF. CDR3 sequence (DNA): TGTGCCATCAGAGGCAGAATGAACACTGAAGCTTTCTTT.

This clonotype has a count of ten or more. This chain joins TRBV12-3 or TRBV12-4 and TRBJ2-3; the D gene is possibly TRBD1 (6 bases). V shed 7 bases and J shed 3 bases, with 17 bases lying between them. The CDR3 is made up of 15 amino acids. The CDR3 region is CASTPHRVGTDTQYF. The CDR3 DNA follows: TGTGCCAGCACCCCTCACAGGGTCGGAACAGATACGCAGTATTTT.

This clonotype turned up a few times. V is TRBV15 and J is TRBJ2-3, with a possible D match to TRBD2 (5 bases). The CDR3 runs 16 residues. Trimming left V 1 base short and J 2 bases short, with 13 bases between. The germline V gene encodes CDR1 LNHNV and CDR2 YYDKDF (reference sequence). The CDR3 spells CATSRAASSDTDTQYF. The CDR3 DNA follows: TGTGCCACCAGCAGAGCGGCTAGCTCGGACACAGATACGCAGTATTTT.

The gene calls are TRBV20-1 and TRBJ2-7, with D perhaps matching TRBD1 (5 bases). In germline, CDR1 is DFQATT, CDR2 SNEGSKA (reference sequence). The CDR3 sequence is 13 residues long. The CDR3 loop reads CMRTRATAGEQYF. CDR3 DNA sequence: TGCATGAGGACAAGGGCCACGGCTGGAGAGCAGTACTTC.

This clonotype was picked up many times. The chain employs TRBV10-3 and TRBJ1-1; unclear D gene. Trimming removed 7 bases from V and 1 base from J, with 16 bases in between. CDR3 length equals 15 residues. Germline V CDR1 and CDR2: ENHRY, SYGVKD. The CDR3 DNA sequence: TGTGCCATCAACTCTTTGGCGAGACCGAACACTGAAGCTTTCTTT. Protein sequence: CAINSLARPNTEAFF.

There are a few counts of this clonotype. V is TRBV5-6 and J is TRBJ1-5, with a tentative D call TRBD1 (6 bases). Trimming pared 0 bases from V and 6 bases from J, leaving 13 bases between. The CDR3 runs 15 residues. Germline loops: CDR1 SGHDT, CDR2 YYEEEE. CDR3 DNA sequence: TGTGCCAGCAGCTTGGGTGGGGGCGAAGTTCAGCCCCAGCATTTT. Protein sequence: CASSLGGGEVQPQHF.

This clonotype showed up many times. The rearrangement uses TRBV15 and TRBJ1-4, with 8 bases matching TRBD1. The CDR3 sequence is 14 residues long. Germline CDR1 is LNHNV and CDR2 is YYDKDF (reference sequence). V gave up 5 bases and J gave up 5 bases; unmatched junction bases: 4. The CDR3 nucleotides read TGTGCCACCAGCGCGAGACAGGGGAATGAAAAACTGTTTTTT. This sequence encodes CATSARQGNEKLFF.

The chain's CDR3 is CASSLGLTSGSSYNEQFF. The CDR3 coding sequence is TGTGCCAGCAGCTTAGGCCTGACGAGCGGGAGCTCCTACAATGAGCAGTTCTTC. V gene TRBV2 combines with J gene TRBJ2-1; 8 positions match TRBD2. V was pared by 6 bases and J by 0 bases, with 13 bases of the junction left unmatched. Germline CDR1 is SNHLY and CDR2 is FYNNEI. The CDR3 totals 18 residues. The full variable domain, with the rest looked up from reference TRBV2 and TRBJ2-1, is EPEVTQTPSHQVTQMGQEVILRCVPISNHLYFYWYRQILGQKVEFLVSFYNNEISEKSEIFDDQFSVERPDGSNFTLKIRSTKLEDSAMYFCASSLGLTSGSSYNEQFFGPGTRLTVL.

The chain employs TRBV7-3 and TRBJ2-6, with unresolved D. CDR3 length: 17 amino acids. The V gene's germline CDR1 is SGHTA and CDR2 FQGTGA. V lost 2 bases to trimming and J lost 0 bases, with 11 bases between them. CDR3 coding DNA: TGTGCCAGCAGCTTACATCCCCCAGCCTCTGGGGCCAACGTCCTGACTTTC. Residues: CASSLHPPASGANVLTF.

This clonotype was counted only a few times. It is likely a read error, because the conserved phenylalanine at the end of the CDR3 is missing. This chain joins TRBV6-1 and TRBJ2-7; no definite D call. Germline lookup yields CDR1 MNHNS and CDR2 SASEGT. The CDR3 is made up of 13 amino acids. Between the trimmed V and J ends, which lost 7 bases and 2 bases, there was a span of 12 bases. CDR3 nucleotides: TGTGCCAGCATGGGGAACAGTCCCTACGAGCAGTACTCC. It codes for CASMGNSPYEQYS.

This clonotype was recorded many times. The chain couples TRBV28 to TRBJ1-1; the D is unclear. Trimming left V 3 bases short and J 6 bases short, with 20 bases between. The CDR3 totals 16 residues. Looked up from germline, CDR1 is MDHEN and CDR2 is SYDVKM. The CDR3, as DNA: TGTGCCAGCAGTTTTTCTGAGGGATCCGAAACAGCTGAAGCTTTCTTT. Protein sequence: CASSFSEGSETAEAFF.

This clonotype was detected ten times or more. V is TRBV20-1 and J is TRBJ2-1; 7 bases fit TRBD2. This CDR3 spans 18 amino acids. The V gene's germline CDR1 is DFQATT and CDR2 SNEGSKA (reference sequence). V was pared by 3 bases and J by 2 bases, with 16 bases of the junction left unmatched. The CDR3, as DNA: TGCAGTGCTAGGGGCTCGGTGGGAGGGCCCATTCCCTACAATGAGCAGTTCTTC. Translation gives CSARGSVGGPIPYNEQFF.

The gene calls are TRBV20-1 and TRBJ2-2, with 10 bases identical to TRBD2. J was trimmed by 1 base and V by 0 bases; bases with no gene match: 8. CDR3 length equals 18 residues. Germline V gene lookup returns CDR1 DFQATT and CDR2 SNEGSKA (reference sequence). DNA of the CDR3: TGCAGTGCTAGAGATTTTATGGGACTAGCGCTGAACACCGGGGAGCTGTTTTTT. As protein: CSARDFMGLALNTGELFF.

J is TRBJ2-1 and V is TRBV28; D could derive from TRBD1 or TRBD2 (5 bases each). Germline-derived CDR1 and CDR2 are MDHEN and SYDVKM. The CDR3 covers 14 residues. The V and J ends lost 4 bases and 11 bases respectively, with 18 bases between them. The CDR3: CASSSPGQAKQQFF. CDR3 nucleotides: TGTGCCAGCAGTTCCCCGGGGCAGGCGAAACAGCAGTTCTTC. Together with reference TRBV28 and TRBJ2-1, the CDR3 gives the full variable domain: DVKVTQSSRYLVKRTGEKVFLECVQDMDHENMFWYRQDPGLGLRLIYFSYDVKMKEKGDIPEGYSVSREKKERFSLILESASTNQTSMYLCASSSPGQAKQQFFGPGTRLTVL.

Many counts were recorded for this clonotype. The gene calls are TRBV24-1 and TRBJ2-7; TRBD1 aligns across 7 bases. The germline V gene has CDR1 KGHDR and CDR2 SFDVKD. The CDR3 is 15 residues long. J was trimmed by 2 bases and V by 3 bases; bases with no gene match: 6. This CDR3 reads CATSDPPGQTYEQYF. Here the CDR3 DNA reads TGTGCCACCAGTGATCCCCCGGGACAGACCTACGAGCAGTACTTC.